Below are 31 T cell receptor beta chains sequenced from a single sample in a study of a mutant IDH1 vaccine in newly diagnosed glioma. Only in-frame clones appear in the TCRdb table, and some are missing; sequencing was by immunoSEQ multiplex PCR. The sample yields about 46,000 clones, around 94% seen once. The time point denotes: week 35, safety follow-up. Vaccination used 300 ug of mutant IDH1 20-mer peptide per dose, with topical imiquimod. No antigens are known for them. The specimen comprised PBMCs, sampled from a glioma patient whose treatment included an IDH1 peptide vaccine. The receptors were gathered from a man between 50 and 59 years old with glioma.

The rearrangement links TRBV28 to TRBJ1-3; a possible D gene is TRBD1 (5 bases). Germline assignment: CDR1 MDHEN and CDR2 SYDVKM. CDR3 length: 13 amino acids. This CDR3 is CAGGESSGNTIYF. Here the CDR3 DNA reads TGTGCGGGGGGGGAAAGCTCTGGAAACACCATATATTTT. The full variable domain, with the rest looked up from reference TRBV28 and TRBJ1-3, is DVKVTQSSRYLVKRTGEKVFLECVQDMDHENMFWYRQDPGLGLRLIYFSYDVKMKEKGDIPEGYSVSREKKERFSLILESASTNQTSMYLCAGGESSGNTIYFGEGSWLTVV.

The J gene is TRBJ1-3, the V gene TRBV30; D call uncertain. CDR1 GTSNPN and CDR2 SVGIG come from the germline V gene (reference sequence). Trimming took 0 bases from V and 4 from J, leaving 10 bases between them. CDR3 size: 14 residues. CDR3 coding DNA: TGTGCCTGGAGTGTCGACTCCCGCGGAAACACCATATATTTT. Protein product: CAWSVDSRGNTIYF. Full variable domain (remainder filled in from reference TRBV30 and TRBJ1-3): SQTIHQWPATLVQPVGSPLSLECTVEGTSNPNLYWYRQAAGRGLQLLFYSVGIGQISSEVPQNLSASRPQDRQFILSSKKLLLSDSGFYLCAWSVDSRGNTIYFGEGSWLTVV.

J is TRBJ2-5 and V is TRBV2; TRBD2 might be the D (7 bases). The germline V gene encodes CDR1 SNHLY and CDR2 FYNNEI. V was clipped by 11 bases and J by 5 bases, with 12 bases between them. This CDR3 contains 11 residues. The CDR3 loop is CAVGGRETQYF. CDR3 coding DNA: TGTGCCGTCGGGGGGCGGGAGACCCAGTACTTC.

The rearrangement uses TRBV10-2 and TRBJ2-5; 8 bases are shared with TRBD2. The CDR3 contains 15 residues. V lost 4 bases to trimming and J lost 5 bases; unmatched junction nucleotides: 9. Looked up from germline, CDR1 is WSHSY and CDR2 is SAAADI. The CDR3 region has the DNA TGCGCCAGCAGTGTTCCCCCGGGAGGGTTTGAGACCCAGTACTTC. It encodes CASSVPPGGFETQYF.

The chain has TRBV6-1 and TRBJ1-1; unclear D gene. Trimming took off 8 bases at V and 0 bases at J, with 13 bases between the two ends. The V gene's germline CDR1 is MNHNS and CDR2 SASEGT. The CDR3 covers 14 residues. CDR3 sequence: CASCPRTVNTEAFF. The CDR3 bases are TGTGCCAGCTGCCCGAGGACTGTGAACACTGAAGCTTTCTTT.

Written as DNA, the CDR3 is TGCGCCAGCAGACCCGACAGGGGAAATTCACCCCTCCACTTT. Translating it yields CASRPDRGNSPLHF. This chain joins TRBV5-1 and TRBJ1-6; 8 bases are a match to TRBD1. The CDR3 sequence is 14 residues long. CDR1 is SGHRS, CDR2 YFSETQ, per germline. Germline trimming cut 5 bases from V and 7 bases from J; bases unmatched to any gene: 5.

CDR3 loop: CASSPRTGWEQDTQYF. The CDR3 DNA sequence: TGTGCCAGTAGTCCCCGGACAGGGTGGGAGCAAGATACGCAGTATTTT. The rearrangement joins TRBV19 to TRBJ2-3, with 8 bases that match TRBD1. CDR1 and CDR2 (germline): LNHDA, SQIVND (reference sequence). The CDR3 sequence is 16 residues long. V trimming: 5 bases; J trimming: 5 bases; junction bases outside the gene matches: 12.

This clone has just a few counts. The gene calls are TRBV7-9 and TRBJ2-6; D uncertain. Per germline, CDR1 SEHNR and CDR2 FQNEAQ (reference sequence). V lost 10 bases, J lost 4 bases, and 11 bases lay in between. The CDR3 contains 13 residues. The CDR3 loop reads CATSSSGANVLTF. CDR3 bases: TGTGCCACCTCAAGTTCAGGGGCCAACGTCCTGACTTTC.

The genes are TRBV10-1 and TRBJ2-7, with a possible D match to TRBD2 (5 bases). This CDR3 comprises 13 residues. The V and J ends lost 6 bases and 3 bases respectively, with 12 bases between them. In germline, CDR1 is WNHNN, CDR2 SYGVQD (reference sequence). This CDR3 reads CASRADGGYEQYF. DNA for the CDR3: TGCGCCAGCAGGGCGGACGGAGGCTACGAGCAGTACTTC.

The CDR3 loop reads CASRGNSINSPLHF. CDR3 nucleotide sequence: TGTGCCAGCAGAGGGAACTCAATTAATTCACCCCTCCACTTT. The chain carries TRBV27 and TRBJ1-6, with D unresolved. There are 14 residues in the CDR3. Between the trimmed V and J ends, which lost 6 bases and 6 bases, there was a span of 12 bases. Germline-derived CDR1 and CDR2 are MNHEY and SMNVEV (reference sequence).

The rearrangement joins TRBV7-2 to TRBJ2-4, with TRBD2 matching over 9 bases. Germline V gene lookup returns CDR1 SGHTA and CDR2 FQGNSA. The V gene end was trimmed by 6 bases and the J gene end by 6 bases; junction bases not matched to a gene: 3. This CDR3 spans 13 amino acids. The CDR3 spells CASSPAGGNIQYF. The CDR3 DNA reads TGTGCCAGCAGTCCAGCGGGGGGAAACATTCAGTACTTC. Supplemented by reference TRBV7-2 and TRBJ2-4, the full variable domain reads GAGVSQSPSNKVTEKGKDVELRCDPISGHTALYWYRQSLGQGLEFLIYFQGNSAPDKSGLPSDRFSAERTGGSVSTLTIQRTQQEDSAVYLCASSPAGGNIQYFGAGTRLSVL.

This chain uses TRBV6-1 with TRBJ2-7; TRBD1 might be the D (5 bases). V lost 6 bases and J lost 5, with 17 bases in between. CDR3 size: 14 residues. CDR1 and CDR2 from the germline V gene are MNHNS and SASEGT. CDR3 sequence reads: CASRSVTARDEQYF. CDR3 coding DNA: TGTGCCAGCAGGTCGGTGACAGCCCGTGACGAGCAGTACTTC.

The J gene is TRBJ1-6, the V gene TRBV7-2; D might be TRBD1 (5 bases). Germline V gives CDR1 SGHTA, CDR2 FQGNSA. The CDR3 has 14 amino acids. In DNA, the CDR3 is TGTGCTGGCGGAGGGACCTCCTATAATTCACCCCTCCACTTT. It translates to CAGGGTSYNSPLHF.

V gene TRBV5-1 combines with J gene TRBJ2-3; 10 positions match TRBD1. The V and J ends lost 1 base and 3 bases, in that order; junction bases with no gene match: 5. Germline lookup yields CDR1 SGHRS and CDR2 YFSETQ. The CDR3 spans 16 residues. The CDR3 sequence: CASSLSAGQGTDTQYF. The CDR3 nucleotides are TGCGCCAGCAGCTTGAGTGCGGGACAGGGGACAGATACGCAGTATTTT.

J is TRBJ2-5 and V is TRBV2, with 11 bases matching TRBD2. Germline-derived CDR1 and CDR2 are SNHLY and FYNNEI. This CDR3 has 15 amino acids. Trimming at V came to 8 bases and at J to 3 bases, leaving 8 bases not matched to a gene. Written as DNA, the CDR3 is TGTGCCAGCTTTACCTTTAGCGGGGGGGAAGAGACCCAGTACTTC. It codes for CASFTFSGGEETQYF.

This sequence joins TRBV7-2 and TRBJ2-1, with TRBD2 matching over 11 bases. There are 15 residues in the CDR3. CDR1 is SGHTA, CDR2 FQGNSA, per germline. V shed 6 bases and J 3 bases; nucleotides not matched to a gene: 4. DNA for the CDR3: TGTGCCAGCAGAGTAGCGGGGGGGCACTACAATGAGCAGTTCTTC. Its protein is CASRVAGGHYNEQFF. The full variable domain, completed using reference TRBV7-2 and TRBJ2-1, is GAGVSQSPSNKVTEKGKDVELRCDPISGHTALYWYRQSLGQGLEFLIYFQGNSAPDKSGLPSDRFSAERTGGSVSTLTIQRTQQEDSAVYLCASRVAGGHYNEQFFGPGTRLTVL.

The sample holds a few counts of this clone. The chain is built from TRBV9 and TRBJ2-1, with 9 positions matching TRBD2. CDR3 length: 15 residues. Trimming at V came to 2 bases and at J to 4 bases, leaving 4 bases not matched to a gene. Germline V lookup: CDR1 SGDLS, CDR2 YYNGEE. The CDR3 DNA sequence: TGTGCCAGCAGCGTGAGGCTAGCGGGGTACAATGAGCAGTTCTTC. Translated, it gives CASSVRLAGYNEQFF.

CDR3 nucleotides: TGTGCCAGTAGTACCGATGACAGGGGCGTCTACAATGAGCAGTTCTTC. It specifies CASSTDDRGVYNEQFF. This chain joins TRBV19 and TRBJ2-1, with TRBD1 matching 8 bases. The CDR3 contains 16 residues. The V gene's germline CDR1 is LNHDA and CDR2 SQIVND (reference sequence). The V segment lost 4 bases and the J segment 3 bases; nucleotides outside the gene matches: 8.

The CDR3 sequence is CASSFLPISSEQFF. CDR3 nucleotides: TGCGCCAGCAGCTTTCTCCCCATTTCGAGTGAGCAGTTCTTC. The V gene is TRBV5-1, the J gene TRBJ2-1; no firm D call. The V end lost 2 bases, the J end lost 9 bases, and 15 bases lay between the germline ends. The CDR3 is 14 amino acids. Germline V gene data show CDR1 as SGHRS and CDR2 as YFSETQ.

The gene calls are TRBV4-2 and TRBJ1-2; D uncertain. The CDR3 covers 16 residues. V was trimmed by 1 base and J by 4 bases, leaving 16 bases between them. Germline V gives CDR1 LGHNA, CDR2 YNFKEQ. CDR3 sequence: CASSQVRQVNPYGYTF. In DNA form, the CDR3 reads TGTGCCAGCAGCCAAGTTCGGCAGGTTAACCCCTATGGCTACACCTTC.

The chain combines TRBV7-9 with TRBJ1-4; no clear D. V was cut by 1 base and J by 3 bases, with 9 bases left in between. The CDR3 spans 15 residues. Looked up from germline, CDR1 is SEHNR and CDR2 is FQNEAQ (reference sequence). DNA for the CDR3: TGTGCCAGCAGCTTAGGTTTAGCAGCTAATGAAAAACTGTTTTTT. It yields the protein CASSLGLAANEKLFF.

The rearrangement links TRBV10-1 to TRBJ1-1, with a tentative D call TRBD1 (6 bases). The CDR3 runs to 13 residues. V was shortened by 3 bases and J by 8 bases, with 13 bases between the two germline ends. Germline CDR1 reads WNHNN; CDR2 reads SYGVQD (reference sequence). DNA for the CDR3: TGCGCCAGCAGTGAATCGGGAGACAGGGAAGCTTTCTTT. Its translation is CASSESGDREAFF.

The chain employs TRBV29-1 and TRBJ2-7; 7 bases map to TRBD1. V shed 3 bases, J shed 7 bases, and the junction held 6 bases outside the gene matches. The CDR3 sequence is 12 residues long. Germline V lookup: CDR1 SQVTM, CDR2 ANQGSEA. The CDR3 region has the DNA TGCAGCGTTGAGACAGGGACACGGGAGCAGTACTTC. It yields the protein CSVETGTREQYF.

This chain links TRBV27 with TRBJ2-7; 10 nucleotides match TRBD1. The CDR3 sequence is 14 residues long. The germline gives CDR1 MNHEY, CDR2 SMNVEV (reference sequence). The V gene end was trimmed by 5 bases and the J gene end by 6 bases; junction bases not matched to a gene: 7. CDR3: CASSLRDRGSEQYF. The CDR3 coding sequence is TGTGCCAGCAGTCTCCGGGACAGGGGTAGCGAGCAGTACTTC.

This clone was picked up a small number of times. V usage is TRBV19 and J usage is TRBJ1-5; possible D gene TRBD1, 5 bases. Germline V lookup: CDR1 LNHDA, CDR2 SQIVND (reference sequence). The CDR3 extends over 12 amino acids. The germline V and J ends were trimmed by 11 bases and 2 bases, with 10 bases remaining between them. CDR3 nucleotide sequence: TGTGCCGCCCGGGGGGGCAATCAGCCCCAGCATTTT. It yields the protein CAARGGNQPQHF.

The chain links TRBV5-1 to TRBJ1-1, with D possibly TRBD1 on 5 matching bases. Germline lookup yields CDR1 SGHRS and CDR2 YFSETQ. The CDR3 has 13 residues. Trimming stripped 3 bases from V and 6 bases from J, with 12 bases between. The CDR3 nucleotides are TGCGCCAGCAGCTCGGCACAGGCTTCTGAAGCTTTCTTT. Translated, it gives CASSSAQASEAFF. The whole variable domain, filled in from reference TRBV5-1 and TRBJ1-1, reads KAGVTQTPRYLIKTRGQQVTLSCSPISGHRSVSWYQQTPGQGLQFLFEYFSETQRNKGNFPGRFSGRQFSNSRSEMNVSTLELGDSALYLCASSSAQASEAFFGQGTRLTVV.

The gene calls are TRBV18 and TRBJ2-7; the D gene could be TRBD1 or TRBD2 (6 bases each). CDR3 size: 12 residues. The ends were cut back, 5 bases at V and 7 bases at J, with 12 bases in the middle. The germline V gene has CDR1 KGHSH and CDR2 LQKENI. CDR3 DNA: TGTGCCAGCTCATCCAGGGGAGGAGAGCAGTACTTC. The encoded protein is CASSSRGGEQYF.

The chain recombines TRBV5-1 with TRBJ1-1; D remains ambiguous. There are 14 residues in the CDR3. The germline V and J ends were trimmed by 1 base and 3 bases, with 10 bases remaining between them. Germline assignment: CDR1 SGHRS and CDR2 YFSETQ. The CDR3 sequence is CASSLTGVDTEAFF. CDR3 in DNA: TGCGCCAGCAGCTTGACGGGAGTAGACACTGAAGCTTTCTTT.

This clone was recorded only once. V is TRBV6-5 and J is TRBJ2-1; no reliable D call. The length of the CDR3 is 12 residues. Germline V gene sequence: CDR1 MNHEY, CDR2 SVGAGI. V was clipped by 4 bases and J by 10 bases, with 11 bases between them. The CDR3 sequence: CASSSPSKEQFF. CDR3 coding DNA: TGTGCCAGCAGTTCCCCCTCAAAGGAGCAGTTCTTC.

The chain combines TRBV6-6 with TRBJ2-7; 8 nucleotides line up with TRBD1. Germline V gives CDR1 MNHNY, CDR2 SVGAGI (reference sequence). V trimming: 4 bases; J trimming: 6 bases; junction bases outside the gene matches: 2. The CDR3 runs 12 residues. The CDR3 nucleotides are TGTGCCAGCAGTTGGGACAGGAGCGAGCAGTACTTC. This gives the protein CASSWDRSEQYF.

The chain is built from TRBV19 and TRBJ1-1; 7 bases align to TRBD1. The V segment lost 5 bases and the J segment 3 bases; nucleotides outside the gene matches: 6. The CDR3 consists of 14 residues. In germline, CDR1 is LNHDA, CDR2 SQIVND (reference sequence). Written as DNA, the CDR3 is TGTGCCAGTAGTCCCTGGACAGGTGACACTGAAGCTTTCTTT. The encoded protein is CASSPWTGDTEAFF.